These 5 T cell receptor beta chains were sequenced from one sample in a study of blood T cell repertoires in COVID-19. Data came from immunoSEQ multiplex PCR; TCRdb stores just in-frame clones and leaves some out. The sample shows approximately 200,000 clones, 75% to 90% of them seen only once. Source material: PBMCs or T cells enriched from blood (not recorded which). These receptors were obtained from a man aged 25 to 40 who had recovered from COVID-19.

The chain recombines TRBV5-4 with TRBJ2-5; TRBD1 matches at 7 bases. The CDR3 has 16 amino acids. J gave up 2 bases and V 2 bases, and 9 bases lay outside the gene matches. Germline assignment: CDR1 SGHNT and CDR2 YYREEE (reference sequence). CDR3 nucleotide sequence: TGTGCCAGCAGCTTAGGGACAGACAATACACAAGAGACCCAGTACTTC. Its protein is CASSLGTDNTQETQYF.

The J gene is TRBJ1-1, the V gene TRBV7-6, with 8 positions matching TRBD1. After removal of 1 base from V and 3 bases from J, the junction contained 13 bases not matched to a gene. The CDR3 has 18 residues. Germline V lookup: CDR1 SGHVS, CDR2 FNYEAQ. CDR3 bases: TGTGCCAGCAGCTTAGATTGGGGGACAGGCTTTTTGGACACTGAAGCTTTCTTT. It specifies CASSLDWGTGFLDTEAFF. The variable domain in full, with the rest retrieved from reference TRBV7-6 and TRBJ1-1, is GAGVSQSPRYKVTKRGQDVALRCDPISGHVSLYWYRQALGQGPEFLTYFNYEAQQDKSGLPNDRFSAERPEGSISTLTIQRTEQRDSAMYRCASSLDWGTGFLDTEAFFGQGTRLTVV.

V gene TRBV5-6 combines with J gene TRBJ2-2, with unresolved D. V lost 0 bases, J lost 7 bases, and 4 bases lay in between. The CDR3 contains 12 residues. Germline V gene data show CDR1 as SGHDT and CDR2 as YYEEEE. The CDR3 sequence: CASSLGYGELFF. Written as DNA, the CDR3 is TGTGCCAGCAGCTTGGGTTACGGGGAGCTGTTTTTT.

The chain uses TRBV10-2 and TRBJ2-5; unclear D gene. This CDR3 comprises 16 residues. V shed 3 bases and J shed 3 bases, with 17 bases lying between them. The germline gives CDR1 WSHSY, CDR2 SAAADI. CDR3 sequence (DNA): TGCGCCAGCAGTGATGTCGCACCCGACACAGAAGAGACCCAGTACTTC. It encodes CASSDVAPDTEETQYF.

CDR3 DNA: TGTGCCTGGAGTGCAGGGGTGAACACTGAAGCTTTCTTT. Protein sequence: CAWSAGVNTEAFF. The chain uses TRBV30 and TRBJ1-1; TRBD1 might be the D (6 bases). Trimming pared 1 base from V and 0 bases from J, leaving 6 bases between. The length of the CDR3 is 13 residues. Germline-derived CDR1 and CDR2 are GTSNPN and SVGIG (reference sequence). Full variable domain (missing parts from reference TRBV30 and TRBJ1-1): SQTIHQWPATLVQPVGSPLSLECTVEGTSNPNLYWYRQAAGRGLQLLFYSVGIGQISSEVPQNLSASRPQDRQFILSSKKLLLSDSGFYLCAWSAGVNTEAFFGQGTRLTVV.